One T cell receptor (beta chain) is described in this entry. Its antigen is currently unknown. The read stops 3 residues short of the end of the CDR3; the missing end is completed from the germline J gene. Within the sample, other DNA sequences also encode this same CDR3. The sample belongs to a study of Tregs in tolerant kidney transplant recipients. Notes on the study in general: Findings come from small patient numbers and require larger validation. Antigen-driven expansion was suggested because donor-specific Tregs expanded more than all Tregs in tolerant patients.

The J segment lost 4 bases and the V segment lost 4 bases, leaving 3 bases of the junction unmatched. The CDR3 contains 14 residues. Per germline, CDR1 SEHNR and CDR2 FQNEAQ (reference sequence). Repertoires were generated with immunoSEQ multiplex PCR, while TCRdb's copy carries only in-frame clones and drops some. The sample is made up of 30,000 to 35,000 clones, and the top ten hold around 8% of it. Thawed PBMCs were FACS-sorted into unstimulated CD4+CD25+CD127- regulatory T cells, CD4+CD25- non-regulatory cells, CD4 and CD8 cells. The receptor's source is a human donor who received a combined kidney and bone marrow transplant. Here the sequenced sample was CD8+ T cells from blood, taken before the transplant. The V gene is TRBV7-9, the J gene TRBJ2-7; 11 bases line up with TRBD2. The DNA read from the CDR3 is TGTGCCAGCAGCTCAGGGACTAGCGGATACGAG. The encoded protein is CASSSGTSGYE. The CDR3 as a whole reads CASSSGTSGYEQYF.